This TCR beta chain was found in a study of blood T cell repertoires in COVID-19. In the study overall: Specimens from acute and convalescent COVID-19 originated in the United States, Italy and Spain. PBMCs, B-cell-depleted T cells, or T cells provided the cDNA or gDNA that made up the material.

This clone occurred a few times. Original data processing: Estimation of nucleated cell counts was performed using reference gene primer amplification. TCRdb keeps only in-frame clones here, not all; method: immunoSEQ multiplex PCR. The DNA was the basis for D and trimming; V, J and clone size are from that table. The sample gives around 320,000 clones, around 88% of which show up once; over 6% is in the top ten. The germline CDR1 and CDR2 sequences are SEHNR and FQNEAQ (reference sequence). The CDR3 covers 16 residues. Between the trimmed V and J ends, which lost 5 bases and 2 bases, there was a span of 18 bases.

The sequence derives from a woman aged 25 to 39 who had recovered from COVID-19. Sequenced: peripheral blood. The genes are TRBV7-9 and TRBJ1-2; no reliable D call. The CDR3 DNA is TGTGCCAGCAGCCCGGGTCGCGTCGGGATCAACTATGGCTACACCTTC. Translating it yields CASSPGRVGINYGYTF.